This T cell receptor beta chain was documented in a study of cytomegalovirus exposure and HLA in healthy donors. The overall study: In a previous analysis, 117 million unique TCR beta sequences were found from 150 million to 200 million T cells. Study-level findings and limits: Relative to equally common others, HLA-associated TCR beta chains showed greater clonal expansion in a later analysis. Sequence variants that were highly shared formed a cluster that was likely a sequencing artifact. For most subjects, TCR beta sequences were reported to predict HLA-A and HLA-B alleles with accuracy.

For this clone: As yet, its antigen is unknown.

The study ran its PCR with 60 Vbeta and 13 Jbeta primers. Profiling relied on immunoSEQ multiplex PCR, and the TCRdb table lists in-frame clones only, not all of them. Of 150,000 to 200,000 clones in the sample, approximately 84% are singletons; the top ten hold around 5%. Germline V lookup: CDR1 LNHNV, CDR2 YYDKDF (reference sequence). V was trimmed by 0 bases and J by 6 bases, leaving 6 bases between them. CDR3 size: 12 residues. Source material: PBMCs. The source of this sequence is a girl aged 10-17 years in good health and CMV-seropositive. V gene TRBV15 combines with J gene TRBJ2-7; D unclear. CDR3 residues: CATSRDPGEQYF. DNA of the CDR3: TGTGCCACCAGCAGAGATCCCGGCGAGCAGTACTTC.